Following are 7 T cell receptor beta chains from one sample sequenced in a study of early T cells in non-severe SARS-CoV-2 infection. MiXCR, applied by TCRdb to the 5' RACE reads, yields one record per CDR3 protein. Among 60,000 to 75,000 distinct CDR3 sequences listed, around 12% were seen once. The sequencing used whole blood, collected at baseline. These receptor sequences come from an adult who was a healthcare worker with PCR-confirmed SARS-CoV-2 infection or an uninfected control (not recorded which).

The chain is built from TRBV18 and TRBJ1-1; no clear D. The length of the CDR3 is 13 residues. Trimming pared 3 bases from V and 1 base from J, leaving 6 bases between. Germline assignment: CDR1 KGHSH and CDR2 LQKENI. The CDR3: CASSPEENTEAFF. The CDR3 coding sequence is TGTGCCAGCTCACCGGAAGAGAACACTGAAGCTTTCTTT.

This clonotype was counted a single time. Relative to the germline gene, one junction end is altered; a read error may explain this. The CDR3 nucleotides are TGTGCCAGAAGTTTAATACTAGCGGGAGACTCCTACAATGAGCAGTTCTTC. Translation: CARSLILAGDSYNEQFF. The chain carries TRBV28 and TRBJ2-1; TRBD2 agrees at 11 bases. The germline V gene has CDR1 MDHEN and CDR2 SYDVKM. The CDR3 is 17 residues long.

This clonotype was seen a handful of times. The chain links TRBV5-4 to TRBJ2-1; 10 bases are shared with TRBD2. The CDR3 contains 18 residues. J gave up 1 base and V 1 base, and 8 bases lay outside the gene matches. The V gene's germline CDR1 is SGHNT and CDR2 YYREEE (reference sequence). In DNA form, the CDR3 reads TGTGCCAGCAGCTTGTTGGCGCTAGCGGGGGAATCCTACAATGAGCAGTTCTTC. Translating gives CASSLLALAGESYNEQFF.

In its sample, this clonotype was seen a few times. The gene calls are TRBV6-2 or TRBV6-3 and TRBJ2-7; TRBD1 aligns across 8 bases. The V gene end was trimmed by 0 bases and the J gene end by 0 bases; junction bases not matched to a gene: 7. Germline V gene data show CDR1 as MNHEY and CDR2 as SVGEGT. The CDR3 length is 17 residues. In DNA form, the CDR3 reads TGTGCCAGCAGTTACTCGACGGGACAGGATTACTCCTACGAGCAGTACTTC. Its protein product is CASSYSTGQDYSYEQYF.

The J gene is TRBJ2-7, the V gene TRBV7-9; tentative D call: TRBD2 (5 bases). Germline loops: CDR1 SEHNR, CDR2 FQNEAQ (reference sequence). CDR3 length: 14 residues. With 1 base removed from V and 5 bases from J, the gap between germline ends came to 12 bases. CDR3 DNA: TGTGCCAGCAGCTTAGTCGAGGGCATCAACGAGCAGTACTTC. Translating it yields CASSLVEGINEQYF.

In this sample, this clonotype turned up once. In nucleotides, the CDR3 is TGTGCCAGCAGTTTTCGGTCACGGGTTGAAAAACTGTTTTTT. As protein: CASSFRSRVEKLFF. The chain recombines TRBV28 with TRBJ1-4; D call uncertain. V was cut by 3 bases and J by 7 bases, with 12 bases left in between. This CDR3 is 14 amino acids long. CDR1 and CDR2 from the germline V gene are MDHEN and SYDVKM. The full variable domain, in which reference TRBV28 and TRBJ1-4 provide the parts outside the CDR3, is DVKVTQSSRYLVKRTGEKVFLECVQDMDHENMFWYRQDPGLGLRLIYFSYDVKMKEKGDIPEGYSVSREKKERFSLILESASTNQTSMYLCASSFRSRVEKLFFGSGTQLSVL.

The sample holds a few counts of this clonotype. The V gene is TRBV7-9, the J gene TRBJ2-7; D possibly matches TRBD1 or TRBD2 (5 bases each). V lost 2 bases, J lost 5 bases, and 13 bases lay in between. The CDR3 is 14 residues long. Per germline, CDR1 SEHNR and CDR2 FQNEAQ (reference sequence). The CDR3 spells CASSLQGEGHEQYF. In DNA form, the CDR3 reads TGTGCCAGCAGCTTACAGGGCGAGGGGCACGAGCAGTACTTC.